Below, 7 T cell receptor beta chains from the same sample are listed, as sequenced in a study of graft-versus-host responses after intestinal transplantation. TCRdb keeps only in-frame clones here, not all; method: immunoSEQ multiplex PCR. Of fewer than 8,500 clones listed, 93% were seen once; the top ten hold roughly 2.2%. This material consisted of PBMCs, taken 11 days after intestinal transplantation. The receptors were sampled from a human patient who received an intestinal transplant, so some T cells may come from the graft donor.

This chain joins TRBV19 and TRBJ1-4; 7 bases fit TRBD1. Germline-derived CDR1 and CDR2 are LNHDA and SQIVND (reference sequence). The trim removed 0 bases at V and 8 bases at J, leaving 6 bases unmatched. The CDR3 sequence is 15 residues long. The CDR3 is CASSIEVQQGEKLFF. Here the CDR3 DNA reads TGTGCCAGTAGTATAGAAGTGCAACAGGGGGAAAAACTGTTTTTT.

CDR3 DNA: TGTGCCAGCAGCGAATTGACTAGCGGGTACCCCTCCGCAGAGACCCAGTACTTC. Translated: CASSELTSGYPSAETQYF. V usage is TRBV7-9 and J usage is TRBJ2-5; TRBD2 matches at 10 bases. The V segment lost 5 bases and the J segment 4 bases; nucleotides outside the gene matches: 16. CDR3 length equals 18 residues. Germline values: CDR1 SEHNR, CDR2 FQNEAQ (reference sequence).

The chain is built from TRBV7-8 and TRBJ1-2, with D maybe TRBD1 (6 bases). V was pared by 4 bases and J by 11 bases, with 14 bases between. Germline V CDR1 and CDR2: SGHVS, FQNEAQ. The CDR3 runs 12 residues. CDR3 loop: CASSSRDTYYTF. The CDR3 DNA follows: TGTGCCAGCAGCTCCCGGGACACCTATTACACCTTC.

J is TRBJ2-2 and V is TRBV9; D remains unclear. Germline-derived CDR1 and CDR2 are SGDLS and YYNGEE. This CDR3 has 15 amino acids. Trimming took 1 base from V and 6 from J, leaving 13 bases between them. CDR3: CASSVNLSYSGELFF. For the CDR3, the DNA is TGTGCCAGCAGCGTAAATCTGTCGTATTCCGGGGAGCTGTTTTTT.

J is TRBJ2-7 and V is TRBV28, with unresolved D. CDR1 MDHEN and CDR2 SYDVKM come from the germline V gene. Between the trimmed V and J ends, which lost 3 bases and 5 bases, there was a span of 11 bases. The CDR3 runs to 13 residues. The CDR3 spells CASSFSQSNEQYV. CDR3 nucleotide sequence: TGTGCCAGCAGTTTTAGCCAGAGCAACGAGCAGTACGTC.

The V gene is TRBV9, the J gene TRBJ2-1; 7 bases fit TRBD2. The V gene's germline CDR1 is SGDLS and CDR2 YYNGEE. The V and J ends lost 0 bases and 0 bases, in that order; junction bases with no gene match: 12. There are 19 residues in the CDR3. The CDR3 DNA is TGTGCCAGCAGCGTAGATAGCCATGGGGGGGGTGTCTCCTACAATGAGCAGTTCTTC. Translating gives CASSVDSHGGGVSYNEQFF.

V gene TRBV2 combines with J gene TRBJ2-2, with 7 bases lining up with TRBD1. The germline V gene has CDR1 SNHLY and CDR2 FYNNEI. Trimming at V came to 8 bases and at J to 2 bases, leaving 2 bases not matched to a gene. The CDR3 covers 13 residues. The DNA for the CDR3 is TGTGCCAGCGGGACAGCAAACACCGGGGAGCTGTTTTTT. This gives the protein CASGTANTGELFF.